The rows below give T cell receptor beta chains drawn from one sample of a study of blood T cell repertoires in COVID-19. TCRdb's table, derived via immunoSEQ multiplex PCR, lists solely in-frame clones and lacks some. The data contain about 81,000 clones, 70% to 90% of them singletons. Sequencing was carried out using peripheral blood. These receptors came from a man aged 65-85 years with active or convalescent COVID-19. Both conserved end residues are part of each CDR3. A D gene is named only where the DNA matches it firmly. Not every row has a clone size; where given, it reads once, few, many or a size class.

d_gene	abundance	j_gene	v_gene	CDR3nt	CDR3aa
TRBD2	NA	TRBJ2-7	TRBV3-1/TRBV3-2	TGTGCCAGCAGCCCCTCAGATAGCGGGGTCTACGAGCAGTACTTC	CASSPSDSGVYEQYF
NA	NA	TRBJ2-7	TRBV7-2	TGTGCCAGCAGCTTCCGGGGGGCCCCCGAGCAGTACTTC	CASSFRGAPEQYF
TRBD2	NA	TRBJ2-3	TRBV5-6	TGTGCCAGCAGCTCGGGACTAGCGGGGGCAGATACGCAGTATTTT	CASSSGLAGADTQYF
NA	NA	TRBJ1-1	TRBV2	TGTGCCTCCACCGGGGAAAACACTGAAGCTTTCTTT	CASTGENTEAFF
TRBD1	NA	TRBJ1-6	TRBV10-3	TGTGCCATTCGGGGACAGAATAATTCACCCCTCCACTTT	CAIRGQNNSPLHF
TRBD2	NA	TRBJ2-1	TRBV10-3	TGTGCCATCAGTGGAGAATCGGGGGGGCATGCCGATGAGCAGTTCTTC	CAISGESGGHADEQFF
TRBD1	few	TRBJ2-7	TRBV27	TGTGCCAGCAGTTTCCTGACAGGGTCCTACGAGCAGTACTTC	CASSFLTGSYEQYF
TRBD1	once	TRBJ1-2	TRBV5-1	TGCGCCAGCAGCCCGATGACAGGGGGCTATGGCTACACCTTC	CASSPMTGGYGYTF
NA	NA	TRBJ2-3	TRBV9	TGTGCCAGCAGCGTAGGGGCAACCAGCACAGATACGCAGTATTTT	CASSVGATSTDTQYF
TRBD1	once	TRBJ2-1	TRBV24-1	TGTGCCACCAGTCGACAGGGGGGATACAATGAGCAGTTCTTC	CATSRQGGYNEQFF
NA	NA	TRBJ2-7	TRBV15	TGTGCCACCAGCAGGGCCAACGGGTACTCCTACGAGCAGTACTTC	CATSRANGYSYEQYF
TRBD2	NA	TRBJ2-7	TRBV7-2	TGTGCCAGCGGTCGAGGGACTAGCGGGGGGGCTTACGAGCAGTACTTC	CASGRGTSGGAYEQYF
NA	NA	TRBJ1-3	TRBV4-1	TGCGCCAGCAGCCAAGTTGGGGAGGGTGGAGACACCATATATTTT	CASSQVGEGGDTIYF
TRBD1	once	TRBJ1-2	TRBV7-8	TGTGCCAGCAGCCCAGCGTGGGACAGGGTAAAAGCTAACTATGGCTACACCTTC	CASSPAWDRVKANYGYTF
NA	NA	TRBJ2-3	TRBV5-1	TGCGCCAGCAGCTTTACTTGGCTCCAGGGGAGCACAGATACGCAGTATTTT	CASSFTWLQGSTDTQYF
TRBD1	NA	TRBJ2-1	TRBV5-1	TGCGCCAGCAGCTTATCTGGGACAGGGGTCAATGAGCAGTTCTTC	CASSLSGTGVNEQFF
TRBD1	NA	TRBJ2-7	TRBV18	TGTGCCAGCTCACCCAAGCAGGGGGACTACGAGCAGTACTTC	CASSPKQGDYEQYF
NA	NA	TRBJ2-3	TRBV6-5	TGTGCCAGCAGTTACGGCGACTTCACAGATACGCAGTATTTT	CASSYGDFTDTQYF
NA	NA	TRBJ2-3	TRBV7-2	TGTGCCAGCAACCTTAGGGGCCCCACAGATACGCAGTATTTT	CASNLRGPTDTQYF
TRBD1	NA	TRBJ2-7	TRBV24-1	TGTGCCACCAGCCCGGACAGGGGCTACGAGCAGTACTTC	CATSPDRGYEQYF
NA	NA	TRBJ1-2	TRBV2	TGTGCCAGCAATAGGGACATACAGCTCTATGGCTACACCTTC	CASNRDIQLYGYTF
NA	NA	TRBJ1-1	TRBV5-6	TGTGCCAGCAGCTTAGCTACCAAGGTGAGGGCTTTCTTT	CASSLATKVRAFF
TRBD1	NA	TRBJ2-7	TRBV10-3	TGTGCCATCAGCGATTATACAGGGGGCGGACACGAGCAGTACTTC	CAISDYTGGGHEQYF
TRBD1	NA	TRBJ1-1	TRBV5-4	TGTGCCAGCAGCTTGGACAGGGGAGTCACTGAAGCTTTCTTT	CASSLDRGVTEAFF
NA	NA	TRBJ1-1	TRBV2	TGTGCCAGCAACCGACAACCTGAAGAAGCTTTCTTT	CASNRQPEEAFF
NA	NA	TRBJ1-5	TRBV28	TGTGCCAGCAGTTTATTGAACCAGGGATGGGGCAATCAGCCCCAGCATTTT	CASSLLNQGWGNQPQHF
TRBD2	once	TRBJ2-3	TRBV18	TGTGCCAGCTCACGCGGACTAGCGGGGGAGGATACGCAGTATTTT	CASSRGLAGEDTQYF
TRBD1	NA	TRBJ2-1	TRBV9	TGTGCCAGCAGCGGACGGACAGGGGGTTCCAATGAGCAGTTCTTC	CASSGRTGGSNEQFF
TRBD1	NA	TRBJ1-1	TRBV28	TGTGCCAGCAGTCGGGGGAAGACAGGGCTATCTGAAGCTTTCTTT	CASSRGKTGLSEAFF
NA	once	TRBJ1-1	TRBV6-6	TGTGCCAGCAGACTCCGGGAGACTGAAGCTTTCTTT	CASRLRETEAFF
NA	few	TRBJ1-5	TRBV19	TGTGCCAGTAGTACCAGGGCGGCGAGCAATCAGCCCCAGCATTTT	CASSTRAASNQPQHF
NA	NA	TRBJ1-5	TRBV24-1	TGTGCCACCAGCGGGGATAGCAATCAGCCCCAGCATTTT	CATSGDSNQPQHF
NA	once	TRBJ1-5	TRBV6-5	TGTGCCAGCAGTCCACGGGGGGTAGTTCTCCAGCCCCAGCATTTT	CASSPRGVVLQPQHF
NA	NA	TRBJ1-3	TRBV19	TGTGCCAGTAGTATAGATCACTCTGGAAACACCATATATTTT	CASSIDHSGNTIYF
TRBD1	NA	TRBJ2-6	TRBV6-5	TGTGCCAGCAGTTTACGACAGGGAACTGGGGCCAACGTCCTGACTTTC	CASSLRQGTGANVLTF
NA	NA	TRBJ1-2	TRBV19	TGTGCCAGTAGCCCACAGGATAACTATGGCTACACCTTC	CASSPQDNYGYTF
TRBD2	NA	TRBJ2-5	TRBV5-4	TGTGCCAGCAGCTTGGGTTTGCGGGGGGAGGGGGAGACCCAGTACTTC	CASSLGLRGEGETQYF
NA	NA	TRBJ1-1	TRBV24-1	TGTGCCACCAGTGATTTAACGGGTTCTGAAGCTTTCTTT	CATSDLTGSEAFF
TRBD1	once	TRBJ2-1	TRBV14	TGTGCCAGCAGCAGGCGGACAGGGGGATCCAACAATGAGCAGTTCTTC	CASSRRTGGSNNEQFF
TRBD1	few	TRBJ1-2	TRBV19	TGTGCCAGTAGCGCAGGGGGCGGGTATGGCTACACCTTC	CASSAGGGYGYTF
NA	once	TRBJ1-1	TRBV4-3	TGCGCCAGCAGCCAAGGTCCCCTTATGAACACTGAAGCTTTCTTT	CASSQGPLMNTEAFF
TRBD2	NA	TRBJ2-7	TRBV4-2	TGTGCCAGCAGCCAAGAAGGGGGCGGGGGGGCCCCCTACGAGCAGTACTTC	CASSQEGGGGAPYEQYF
NA	NA	TRBJ1-1	TRBV18	TGTGCCAGCTCACCCAAGCCTAGAGGTAACACTGAAGCTTTCTTT	CASSPKPRGNTEAFF
NA	NA	TRBJ1-2	TRBV5-4	TGTGCCAGCAGCCCCAGGGTTTCCTATGGCTACACCTTC	CASSPRVSYGYTF
TRBD2	NA	TRBJ2-3	TRBV2	TGTGCCAGCGGGACTAGCGGAAGGGGCACAGATACGCAGTATTTT	CASGTSGRGTDTQYF
NA	NA	TRBJ1-6	TRBV19	TGTGCCAGTTCCCACAGGGTTGAATCACCCCTCCACTTT	CASSHRVESPLHF
TRBD1	NA	TRBJ1-6	TRBV9	TGTGCCAGCAGCGAGACAGGGTCGGATTCACCCCTCCACTTT	CASSETGSDSPLHF
NA	NA	TRBJ1-1	TRBV28	TGTGCCAGCAGTCCAATTACGGTAAATGTTGAAGCTTTCTTT	CASSPITVNVEAFF
NA	once	TRBJ2-6	TRBV24-1	TGTGCCACCAGTGGTATCAGGGCTGGGGCCAACGTCCTGACTTTC	CATSGIRAGANVLTF